Sequencing of this T cell receptor beta chain was carried out in a study of cytomegalovirus exposure and HLA in healthy donors. Healthy people donating bone marrow made up the donors. Concerning this clone itself: Its matching antigen is unknown.

Whole-study results and caveats: For most TCR beta V segments, an earlier analysis put the productive rate at about 87% or about 30% of the time.

CDR3 length: 13 amino acids. V shed 4 bases, J shed 5 bases, and the junction held 2 bases outside the gene matches. CDR1 and CDR2 (germline): LNHDA, SQIVND (reference sequence). 60 Vbeta and 13 Jbeta primers were used in PCR. The table came from immunoSEQ multiplex PCR; TCRdb's copy has only in-frame clones and leaves some out. Here the sample spans about 150,000 clones, around 82% being singletons. This sequence joins TRBV19 and TRBJ1-5, with TRBD1 identical over 7 bases. Sequenced: PBMCs. This clonotype originated in a woman aged 40-49 years in good health and CMV-seropositive. In DNA form, the CDR3 reads TGTGCCAGTAGTAGCAGGGGGGATCAGCCCCAGCATTTT. Protein sequence: CASSSRGDQPQHF.